Included here is one TCR beta chain sequence, with context. Libraries were prepared by immunoSEQ multiplex PCR; TCRdb keeps only in-frame clonotypes and omits some of them. The sample lists roughly 300,000 clones; more than 75% were seen once. The sample belongs to a study of blood T cell repertoires in COVID-19. On the study more broadly: Donors in the United States, Italy and Spain gave samples during acute or convalescent COVID-19.

Germline CDR1 reads SEHNR; CDR2 reads FQNEAQ (reference sequence). CDR3 size: 15 residues. V gave up 4 bases and J gave up 2 bases, with 12 bases separating them. Individuals aged about 18 to 100 years were recruited from fewer than 30 US areas. Cohorts were based on clinical histories the participants reported. Among Cohort 3 donors, those recovered had two negative PCRs, clearance, or symptom resolution. This TCR came from a woman aged 25 to 39 who had recovered from COVID-19. Sequencing was done on a sample of PBMCs or T cells enriched from blood (not recorded which). This rearrangement joins TRBV7-9 to TRBJ1-5; D might be TRBD1 (5 bases). CDR3 sequence: CASSWAGGGNQPQHF. The CDR3 bases are TGTGCCAGCAGCTGGGCGGGGGGGGGCAATCAGCCCCAGCATTTT.